Following are 8 T cell receptor beta chains from one sample sequenced in a study of T cell repertoires in cytomegalovirus infection. TCRdb reanalysed the reads using MiXCR and keeps one entry per CDR3 protein. The sample includes around 230,000 distinct CDR3 sequences, approximately 7% of them seen just once. Sequencing was performed on PBMCs. The receptors come from a human donor in good health (CMV status not recorded). Some clones in this sample may be carry-over from other donors' samples.

This clonotype was picked up a small number of times. The chain recombines TRBV7-9 with TRBJ1-6; TRBD1 agrees at 8 bases. The CDR3 totals 16 residues. The germline CDR1 and CDR2 sequences are SEHNR and FQNEAQ (reference sequence). J lost 11 bases, V lost 1 base, and 10 bases had no gene match. The CDR3 DNA follows: TGTGCCAGCAGCTTAGTAGAACAGGGGGTTTCCGCACCCCTCCACTTT. Amino acids: CASSLVEQGVSAPLHF.

This clonotype was counted ten times or more. The chain is built from TRBV11-2 and TRBJ2-3; tentative D call: TRBD2 (6 bases). The CDR3 spans 14 residues. Germline CDR1 reads SGHAT; CDR2 reads FQNNGV. Trimming shortened V by 5 bases and J by 3 bases, and 12 bases separated the two germline ends. CDR3 DNA sequence: TGTGCCAGCAGCGCGGGGCGGGGAACAGATACGCAGTATTTT. Encoded protein: CASSAGRGTDTQYF.

This clonotype was counted only a few times. The rearrangement joins TRBV6-6 to TRBJ2-7; the D is unclear. Trimming cost V 0 bases and J 0 bases, with 15 bases left between them. Germline V gene sequence: CDR1 MNHNY, CDR2 SVGAGI (reference sequence). There are 17 residues in the CDR3. CDR3: CASSYSLTPLNSYEQYF. CDR3 DNA: TGTGCCAGCAGTTACTCCCTGACGCCATTGAACTCCTACGAGCAGTACTTC.

This clonotype was detected many times. J is TRBJ1-4 and V is TRBV12-3 or TRBV12-4, with D uncertain. The CDR3 is 14 residues long. The V and J ends lost 3 bases and 6 bases respectively, with 11 bases between them. As DNA, the CDR3 is TGTGCCAGCAGTTTTCTCGCCCCCGATGAAAAACTGTTTTTT. It specifies CASSFLAPDEKLFF.

This clonotype was counted ten times or more. This rearrangement joins TRBV2 to TRBJ1-2, with D possibly TRBD1 on 6 matching bases. Trimming cost V 6 bases and J 9 bases, with 14 bases left between them. This CDR3 comprises 12 residues. CDR1 and CDR2 from the germline V gene are SNHLY and FYNNEI. The CDR3 bases are TGTGCCAGCAGGGACAACAGGGAAAGCTACACCTTC. This encodes CASRDNRESYTF.

This clonotype was picked up many times. The chain recombines TRBV7-8 with TRBJ2-1; 13 bases match TRBD2. This CDR3 comprises 20 residues. Germline loops: CDR1 SGHVS, CDR2 FQNEAQ. Trimming removed 5 bases from V and 0 bases from J; junction bases left unmatched: 13. CDR3 region: CASSAVLAGGFPSSYNEQFF. The CDR3, as DNA: TGTGCCAGCAGCGCGGTACTAGCGGGGGGGTTCCCGAGCTCCTACAATGAGCAGTTCTTC.

This clonotype was observed many times. The chain carries TRBV20-1 and TRBJ1-6; 7 positions match TRBD1. The germline V gene encodes CDR1 DFQATT and CDR2 SNEGSKA (reference sequence). The CDR3 has 13 amino acids. The trim removed 7 bases at V and 6 bases at J, leaving 6 bases unmatched. The CDR3 coding sequence is TGCAGTGGGGGGACAGTTGGTAATTCACCCCTCCACTTT. It specifies CSGGTVGNSPLHF.

This clonotype was seen many times. The chain employs TRBV5-5 and TRBJ2-5; 7 bases line up with TRBD1. V lost 2 bases, J lost 4 bases, and 5 bases stayed unmatched. Germline V gene data show CDR1 as SGHKS and CDR2 as YYEKEE (reference sequence). CDR3 size: 14 residues. The chain's CDR3 is CASSFRDSPETQYF. The CDR3 nucleotides read TGTGCCAGCAGCTTCCGGGACAGCCCAGAGACCCAGTACTTC.